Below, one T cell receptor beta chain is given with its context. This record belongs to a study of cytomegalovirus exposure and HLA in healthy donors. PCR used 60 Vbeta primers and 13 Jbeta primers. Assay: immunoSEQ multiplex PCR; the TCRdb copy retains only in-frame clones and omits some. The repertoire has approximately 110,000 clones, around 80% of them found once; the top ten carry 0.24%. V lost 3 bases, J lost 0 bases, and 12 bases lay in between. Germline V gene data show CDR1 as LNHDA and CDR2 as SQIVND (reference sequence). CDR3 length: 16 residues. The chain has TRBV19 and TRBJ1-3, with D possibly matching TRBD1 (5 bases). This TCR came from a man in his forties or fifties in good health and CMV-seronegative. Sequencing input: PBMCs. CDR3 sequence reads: CASSIGGVTSGNTIYF. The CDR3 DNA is TGTGCCAGTAGTATTGGAGGGGTTACCTCTGGAAACACCATATATTTT.